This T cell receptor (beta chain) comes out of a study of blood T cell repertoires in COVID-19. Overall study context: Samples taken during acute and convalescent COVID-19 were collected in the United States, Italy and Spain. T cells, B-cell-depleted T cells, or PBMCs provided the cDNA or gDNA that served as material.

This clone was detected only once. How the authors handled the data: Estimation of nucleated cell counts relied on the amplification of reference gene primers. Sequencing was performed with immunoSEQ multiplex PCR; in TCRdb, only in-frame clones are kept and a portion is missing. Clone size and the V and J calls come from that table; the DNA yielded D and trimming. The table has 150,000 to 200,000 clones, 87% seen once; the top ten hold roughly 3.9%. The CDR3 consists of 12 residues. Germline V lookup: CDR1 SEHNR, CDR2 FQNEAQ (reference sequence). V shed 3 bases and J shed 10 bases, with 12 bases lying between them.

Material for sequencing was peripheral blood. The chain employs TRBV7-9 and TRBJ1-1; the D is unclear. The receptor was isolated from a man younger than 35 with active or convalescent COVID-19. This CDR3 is CASSFRGFIAFF. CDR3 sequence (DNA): TGTGCCAGCAGCTTCCGGGGTTTCATAGCTTTCTTT.